The next 30 T cell receptor beta chains were all read from a single sample in a study of blood T cell repertoires in COVID-19. The data were produced by immunoSEQ multiplex PCR, yet TCRdb's version contains in-frame clones alone and is incomplete. The sample records over 250,000 clones, approximately 86% being singletons. Sequenced material: PBMCs or T cells enriched from blood (not recorded which). The source is a woman between 18 and 29 years old who had recovered from COVID-19.

The chain employs TRBV10-2 and TRBJ1-4; TRBD1 matches 8 bases. Per the germline V gene, CDR1 is WSHSY and CDR2 is SAAADI. The CDR3 extends over 14 amino acids. V lost 6 bases and J lost 7; bases outside the gene matches: 7. CDR3 amino acids: CASSLQGVREKLFF. CDR3 sequence (DNA): TGCGCCAGCAGCCTACAGGGGGTACGTGAAAAACTGTTTTTT.

This clone was counted a single time. The V and J genes are TRBV4-2 and TRBJ2-5, with TRBD2 matching over 8 bases. J was trimmed by 3 bases and V by 4 bases; bases with no gene match: 7. The CDR3 spans 15 residues. Germline CDR1 LGHNA, CDR2 YNFKEQ. The CDR3: CASSLFSGGEETQYF. DNA for the CDR3: TGTGCCAGCAGCCTGTTTTCGGGGGGGGAAGAGACCCAGTACTTC.

This chain links TRBV24-1 with TRBJ2-1; weak D call: TRBD2 (6 bases). Per the germline V gene, CDR1 is KGHDR and CDR2 is SFDVKD. The V end was cut by 5 bases, the J end by 6 bases, with 13 bases between. This CDR3 has 14 amino acids. CDR3 in amino acids: CATSGSSVSNEQFF. The CDR3 DNA is TGTGCCACCAGTGGTTCTAGCGTTTCCAATGAGCAGTTCTTC.

V gene TRBV25-1 combines with J gene TRBJ1-4, with D tentatively TRBD1 (6 bases). The CDR3 contains 14 residues. Trimming took off 5 bases at V and 8 bases at J, with 15 bases between the two ends. The germline gives CDR1 MGHDK, CDR2 SYGVNS. The CDR3: CASSRAGVGEKLFF. In DNA, the CDR3 is TGTGCCAGCAGTCGAGCAGGGGTTGGGGAAAAACTGTTTTTT.

This chain joins TRBV27 and TRBJ2-7, with TRBD2 matching over 8 bases. Trimming at V came to 3 bases and at J to 5 bases, leaving 9 bases not matched to a gene. The CDR3 spans 15 residues. Per germline, CDR1 MNHEY and CDR2 SMNVEV (reference sequence). The chain's CDR3 is CASSFRGGRKNEQYF. The CDR3 DNA follows: TGTGCCAGCAGTTTCCGGGGGGGGAGGAAAAACGAGCAGTACTTC.

The J gene is TRBJ2-7, the V gene TRBV5-6, with D maybe TRBD2 (5 bases). Per the germline V gene, CDR1 is SGHDT and CDR2 is YYEEEE. The CDR3 covers 15 residues. V lost 2 bases to trimming and J lost 2 bases, with 14 bases between them. The CDR3 DNA sequence: TGTGCCAGCAGCTTTAGGCTAATGGAGGCCTACGAGCAGTACTTC. As protein: CASSFRLMEAYEQYF.

The chain employs TRBV9 and TRBJ2-7; unclear D gene. The V end was cut by 0 bases, the J end by 5 bases, with 15 bases between. The length of the CDR3 is 15 residues. Germline V gives CDR1 SGDLS, CDR2 YYNGEE. CDR3: CASSVGVGQVHEQYF. In DNA form, the CDR3 reads TGTGCCAGCAGCGTAGGAGTAGGTCAGGTCCACGAGCAGTACTTC.

The gene calls are TRBV4-2 and TRBJ1-1, with 7 bases lining up with TRBD1. V was clipped by 3 bases and J by 0 bases; unmatched bases: 1. Germline loops: CDR1 LGHNA, CDR2 YNFKEQ. CDR3 length equals 14 residues. CDR3 DNA: TGTGCCAGCAGCCAGACAGGGATGAACACTGAAGCTTTCTTT. Its protein product is CASSQTGMNTEAFF.

The V call is TRBV9, the J call TRBJ2-1, with 10 bases lining up with TRBD2. V dropped 0 bases and J dropped 7; count of bases not matched to a gene: 4. This CDR3 contains 15 residues. Germline V lookup: CDR1 SGDLS, CDR2 YYNGEE. In DNA, the CDR3 is TGTGCCAGCAGCGTAGCTAGCGGGAGACAGAATGAGCAGTTCTTC. Translated, it gives CASSVASGRQNEQFF.

This clone was picked up one time. The chain combines TRBV18 with TRBJ2-2, with a possible D match to TRBD2 (5 bases). Trimming shortened V by 0 bases and J by 0 bases, and 17 bases separated the two germline ends. This CDR3 is 19 amino acids long. Germline CDR1 reads KGHSH; CDR2 reads LQKENI. CDR3 in DNA: TGTGCCAGCTCACCACCGAGGATGATCGGGAATACGAACACCGGGGAGCTGTTTTTT. It specifies CASSPPRMIGNTNTGELFF.

Concerning this clone itself: A junction end diverges from the germline sequence, so it may reflect a read error. The chain recombines TRBV13 with TRBJ1-2; no clear D. CDR1 is PRHDT, CDR2 FYEKMQ, per germline (reference sequence). There are 15 residues in the CDR3. CDR3 in amino acids: CASSLGGSGVGGYTF. CDR3 nucleotides: TGTGCCAGCAGCCTAGGAGGGAGCGGGGTTGGAGGCTACACCTTC.

This chain connects TRBV10-3 to TRBJ1-2; TRBD1 might be the D (5 bases). V shed 6 bases and J shed 4 bases, with 15 bases lying between them. The CDR3 loop spans 14 amino acids. Germline CDR1 and CDR2: ENHRY and SYGVKD. CDR3 amino acids: CAIRGGYLGYGYTF. CDR3 DNA: TGTGCCATCAGGGGGGGGTACCTCGGCTATGGCTACACCTTC.

This clone has only a few counts. The chain couples TRBV6-6 to TRBJ2-2, with a possible D match to TRBD1 (5 bases). The CDR3 loop spans 14 amino acids. Germline values: CDR1 MNHNY, CDR2 SVGAGI (reference sequence). The V end was cut by 8 bases, the J end by 3 bases, with 13 bases between. The CDR3, as DNA: TGTGCCAGCCAGACAGAGTCTCACACCGGGGAGCTGTTTTTT. Amino acid sequence: CASQTESHTGELFF.

The chain recombines TRBV2 with TRBJ1-6; D ambiguous. CDR3 length equals 16 residues. Germline V gives CDR1 SNHLY, CDR2 FYNNEI. Between the trimmed V and J ends, which lost 4 bases and 0 bases, there was a span of 10 bases. The CDR3 DNA is TGTGCCAGCAGTGGGGTACTAAGCTCCTATAATTCACCCCTCCACTTT. It yields the protein CASSGVLSSYNSPLHF.

The chain couples TRBV12-3 or TRBV12-4 to TRBJ2-5; TRBD2 might be the D (6 bases). This CDR3 spans 13 amino acids. Trimming removed 6 bases from V and 5 bases from J, with 13 bases in between. The CDR3 reads CASRDLGRETQYF. CDR3 nucleotides: TGTGCCAGCAGAGATCTAGGGAGGGAGACCCAGTACTTC.

The rearrangement links TRBV2 to TRBJ1-2; D is unresolved. The CDR3 loop spans 12 amino acids. With 3 bases removed from V and 6 bases from J, the gap between germline ends came to 8 bases. CDR1 and CDR2 (germline): SNHLY, FYNNEI. The CDR3 protein is CASSEDGDGYTF. Written as DNA, the CDR3 is TGTGCCAGCAGTGAGGACGGGGATGGCTACACCTTC.

This sequence joins TRBV5-1 and TRBJ2-7; no reliable D call. The germline V and J ends were trimmed by 4 bases and 2 bases, with 13 bases remaining between them. Germline values: CDR1 SGHRS, CDR2 YFSETQ. The length of the CDR3 is 14 residues. The CDR3 DNA is TGCGCCAGCAGCACGACCACAGACCCCTACGAGCAGTACTTC. Amino acid sequence: CASSTTTDPYEQYF.

The chain joins TRBV6-2 or TRBV6-3 to TRBJ2-7, with D possibly being TRBD2 (7 bases). Per germline, CDR1 MNHEY and CDR2 SVGEGT. Trimming shortened V by 4 bases and J by 5 bases, and 21 bases separated the two germline ends. The CDR3 spans 16 residues. The CDR3 sequence: CASSSFLGGQVHEQYF. CDR3 nucleotide sequence: TGTGCCAGCAGTTCTTTCCTCGGGGGGCAGGTCCACGAGCAGTACTTC.

The count of this clone is one. The J gene is TRBJ2-3, the V gene TRBV25-1; 8 bases are a match to TRBD2. CDR3 length: 14 residues. Looked up from germline, CDR1 is MGHDK and CDR2 is SYGVNS. V was clipped by 6 bases and J by 1 base; unmatched bases: 3. The CDR3 region is CASSREGRTDTQYF. In DNA, the CDR3 is TGTGCCAGCAGCCGGGAGGGCCGCACAGATACGCAGTATTTT.

J is TRBJ1-6 and V is TRBV27; weak D call: TRBD1 (5 bases). Germline lookup yields CDR1 MNHEY and CDR2 SMNVEV (reference sequence). This CDR3 is built from 15 residues. Trimming removed 6 bases at V and 6 bases at J, with 15 bases between. The CDR3 DNA is TGTGCCAGCAGGAAGGCGGGGGGAATTAATTCACCCCTCCACTTT. Protein: CASRKAGGINSPLHF.

This clone was found once. V is TRBV12-3 or TRBV12-4 and J is TRBJ1-2; unclear D gene. Deletions cut 6 bases from V and 4 bases from J, with 12 bases between. The CDR3 extends over 13 amino acids. CDR3 protein: CASSREYSYGYTF. CDR3 sequence (DNA): TGTGCCAGCAGCCGCGAGTACAGCTATGGCTACACCTTC.

The chain employs TRBV27 and TRBJ2-1; 11 bases fit TRBD2. This CDR3 region has 21 residues. V lost 4 bases, J lost 8 bases, and 25 bases stayed unmatched. In germline, CDR1 is MNHEY, CDR2 SMNVEV (reference sequence). CDR3 nucleotide sequence: TGTGCCAGCAGTTATGGACAGTATCCCCGTCGGCTAGCGGGGGGTTTGTATGAGCAGTTCTTC. This translates into CASSYGQYPRRLAGGLYEQFF.

Within the sample, this clone is medium-sized. The rearrangement uses TRBV10-1 and TRBJ2-1; D may be TRBD1 (6 bases). Trimming removed 6 bases at V and 0 bases at J, with 12 bases between. The length of the CDR3 is 15 residues. Germline assignment: CDR1 WNHNN and CDR2 SYGVQD (reference sequence). CDR3 sequence: CASSVDRYSYNEQFF. CDR3 nucleotide sequence: TGCGCCAGCAGCGTAGACAGGTACTCCTACAATGAGCAGTTCTTC.

V is TRBV19 and J is TRBJ1-5; 7 bases map to TRBD1. V shed 3 bases and J 4 bases; nucleotides not matched to a gene: 3. The CDR3 is made up of 14 amino acids. The V gene's germline CDR1 is LNHDA and CDR2 SQIVND (reference sequence). The CDR3 loop is CASSMLQGNQPQHF. DNA of the CDR3: TGTGCCAGTAGTATGCTACAGGGGAATCAGCCCCAGCATTTT.

V and J are TRBV6-6 and TRBJ1-2; D may be TRBD1 (5 bases). The CDR3 sequence is 13 residues long. V shed 2 bases and J shed 6 bases, with 10 bases lying between them. The germline V gene has CDR1 MNHNY and CDR2 SVGAGI (reference sequence). CDR3 sequence (DNA): TGTGCCAGCAGTTACAAAGGGGCGAATGGCTACACCTTC. Translating it yields CASSYKGANGYTF.

V is TRBV29-1 and J is TRBJ2-1, with a possible D match to TRBD1 (6 bases). The V and J ends lost 5 bases and 6 bases respectively, with 11 bases between them. This CDR3 is 12 amino acids long. In germline, CDR1 is SQVTM, CDR2 ANQGSEA. As DNA, the CDR3 is TGCAGCGTTTGGCAGGGGCCCAATGAGCAGTTCTTC. It translates to CSVWQGPNEQFF.

The chain recombines TRBV19 with TRBJ2-3; D is possibly TRBD2 (6 bases). Germline values: CDR1 LNHDA, CDR2 SQIVND (reference sequence). Between the trimmed V and J ends, which lost 7 bases and 2 bases, there was a span of 16 bases. CDR3 size: 15 residues. Here the CDR3 DNA reads TGTGCCAGTAAGTCGCCTAGCGTGTACACAGATACGCAGTATTTT. As protein: CASKSPSVYTDTQYF.

The chain combines TRBV18 with TRBJ2-5, with 9 bases fitting TRBD2. The CDR3 sequence is 15 residues long. Germline V gene sequence: CDR1 KGHSH, CDR2 LQKENI. The V gene end was trimmed by 1 base and the J gene end by 4 bases; junction bases not matched to a gene: 4. DNA of the CDR3: TGTGCCAGCTCACCACAAGCGGGGGGACGAGAGACCCAGTACTTC. Encoded protein: CASSPQAGGRETQYF. Full variable domain (outside the CDR3, taken from reference TRBV18 and TRBJ2-5): NAGVMQNPRHLVRRRGQEARLRCSPMKGHSHVYWYRQLPEEGLKFMVYLQKENIIDESGMPKERFSAEFPKEGPSILRIQQVVRGDSAAYFCASSPQAGGRETQYFGPGTRLLVL.

V usage is TRBV30 and J usage is TRBJ1-4; TRBD1 agrees at 9 bases. The CDR3 sequence is 19 residues long. J lost 0 bases, V lost 3 bases, and 14 bases had no gene match. From germline, CDR1 is GTSNPN and CDR2 SVGIG (reference sequence). This CDR3 reads CAWRGHRGPQKTTNEKLFF. The CDR3 DNA sequence: TGTGCCTGGAGGGGACACAGGGGGCCGCAGAAGACAACTAATGAAAAACTGTTTTTT.

V is TRBV7-2 and J is TRBJ2-7; possible D gene TRBD1, 6 bases. The CDR3 is 15 residues long. Per germline, CDR1 SGHTA and CDR2 FQGNSA. Trimming left V 1 base short and J 6 bases short, with 16 bases between. CDR3 sequence: CASSLDPGETGEQYF. The CDR3 nucleotides are TGTGCCAGCAGCTTAGATCCAGGGGAGACGGGCGAGCAGTACTTC.